The following is a T cell receptor (beta chain) sequence with its context. These data come from a study of a mutant IDH1 vaccine in newly diagnosed glioma. J lost 4 bases, V lost 4 bases, and 6 bases had no gene match. Germline V gene data show CDR1 as SGHRS and CDR2 as YFSETQ. The CDR3 is 16 amino acids. Sequencing used immunoSEQ multiplex PCR; TCRdb keeps in-frame clones, though not all of them. The sample lists about 36,000 clones, about nine tenths occurring once. The sample's time point: baseline, week 1 (first vaccination visit). Treatment described: pre-vaccination baseline after standard-of-care therapy.

The origin of this receptor is a man aged 18 to 29 with glioma. The sample in question was PBMCs, obtained from a glioma patient treated with radiotherapy, temozolomide or both. J is TRBJ2-3 and V is TRBV5-1; 13 bases match TRBD2. CDR3 in amino acids: CASSSGLAGAADTQYF. The CDR3 DNA reads TGCGCCAGCAGCAGCGGACTAGCGGGAGCGGCAGATACGCAGTATTTT.